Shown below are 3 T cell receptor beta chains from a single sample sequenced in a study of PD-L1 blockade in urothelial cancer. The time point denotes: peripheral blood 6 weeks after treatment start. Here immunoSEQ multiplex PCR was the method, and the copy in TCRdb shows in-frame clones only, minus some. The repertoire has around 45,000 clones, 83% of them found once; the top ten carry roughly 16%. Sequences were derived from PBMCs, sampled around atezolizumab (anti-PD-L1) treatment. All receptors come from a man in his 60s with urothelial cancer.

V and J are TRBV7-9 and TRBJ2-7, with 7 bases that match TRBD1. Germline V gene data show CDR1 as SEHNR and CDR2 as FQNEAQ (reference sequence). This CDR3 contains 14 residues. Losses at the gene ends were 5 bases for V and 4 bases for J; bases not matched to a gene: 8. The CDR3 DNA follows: TGTGCCAGCAGCATCCGGGACAGACCTTACGAGCAGTACTTC. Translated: CASSIRDRPYEQYF.

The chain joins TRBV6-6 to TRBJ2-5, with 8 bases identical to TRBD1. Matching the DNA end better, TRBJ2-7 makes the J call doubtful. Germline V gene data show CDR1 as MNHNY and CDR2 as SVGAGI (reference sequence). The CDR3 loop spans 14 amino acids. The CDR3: CASNPGQVTYEQYF. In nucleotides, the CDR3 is TGTGCCAGCAACCCGGGACAGGTAACCTACGAGCAGTACTTC.

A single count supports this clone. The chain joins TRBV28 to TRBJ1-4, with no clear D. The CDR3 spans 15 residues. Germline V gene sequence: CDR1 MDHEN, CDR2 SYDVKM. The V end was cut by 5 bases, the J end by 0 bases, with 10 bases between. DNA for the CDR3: TGTGCCAGCAGTCCGCCAACTGCAACTAATGAAAAACTGTTTTTT. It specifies CASSPPTATNEKLFF.